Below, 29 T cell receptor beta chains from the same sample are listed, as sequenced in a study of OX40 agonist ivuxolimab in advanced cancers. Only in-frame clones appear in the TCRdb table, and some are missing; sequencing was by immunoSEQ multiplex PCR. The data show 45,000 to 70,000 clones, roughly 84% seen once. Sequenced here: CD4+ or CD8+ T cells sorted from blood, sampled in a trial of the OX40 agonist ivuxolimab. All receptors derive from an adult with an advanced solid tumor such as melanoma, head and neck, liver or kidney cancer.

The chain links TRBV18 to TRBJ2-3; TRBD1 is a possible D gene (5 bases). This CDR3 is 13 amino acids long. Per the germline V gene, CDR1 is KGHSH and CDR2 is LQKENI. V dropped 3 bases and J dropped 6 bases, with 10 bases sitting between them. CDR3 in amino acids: CASSPQGRDTQYF. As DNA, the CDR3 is TGTGCCAGCTCACCGCAGGGAAGGGATACGCAGTATTTT.

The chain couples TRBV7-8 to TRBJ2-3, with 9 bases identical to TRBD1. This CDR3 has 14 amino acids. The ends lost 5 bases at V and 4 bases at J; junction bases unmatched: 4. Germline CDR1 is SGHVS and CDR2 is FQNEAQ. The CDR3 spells CASSKQGASDTQYF. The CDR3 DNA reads TGTGCCAGCAGCAAACAGGGGGCCTCAGATACGCAGTATTTT. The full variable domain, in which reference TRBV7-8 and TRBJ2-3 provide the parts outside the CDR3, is GAGVSQSPRYKVAKRGQDVALRCDPISGHVSLFWYQQALGQGPEFLTYFQNEAQLDKSGLPSDRFFAERPEGSVSTLKIQRTQQEDSAVYLCASSKQGASDTQYFGPGTRLTVL.

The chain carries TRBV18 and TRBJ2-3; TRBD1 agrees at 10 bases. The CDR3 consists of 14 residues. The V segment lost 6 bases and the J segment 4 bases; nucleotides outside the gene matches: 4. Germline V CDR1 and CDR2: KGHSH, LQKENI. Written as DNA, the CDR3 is TGTGCCAGCTCTTTTGGGACAGGGGCAGATACGCAGTATTTT. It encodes CASSFGTGADTQYF.

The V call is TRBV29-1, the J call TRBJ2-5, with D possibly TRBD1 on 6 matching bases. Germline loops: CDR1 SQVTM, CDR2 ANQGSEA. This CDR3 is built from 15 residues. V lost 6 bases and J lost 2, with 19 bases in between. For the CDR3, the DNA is TGCAGCGTCGGGGTTAACAGGGACCCACAAGAGACCCAGTACTTC. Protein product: CSVGVNRDPQETQYF. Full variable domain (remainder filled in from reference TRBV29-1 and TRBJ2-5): SAVISQKPSRDICQRGTSLTIQCQVDSQVTMMFWYRQQPGQSLTLIATANQGSEATYESGFVIDKFPISRPNLTFSTLTVSNMSPEDSSIYLCSVGVNRDPQETQYFGPGTRLLVL.

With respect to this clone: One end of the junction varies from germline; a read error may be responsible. The CDR3 DNA follows: TGTGCCAGCAGCTCAAGAAGTGGGAACTTACTAAGCTTC. Protein: CASSSRSGNLLSF. The V gene is TRBV7-2, the J gene TRBJ2-7; no definite D call. From germline, CDR1 is SGHTA and CDR2 FQGNSA. This CDR3 is built from 13 residues.

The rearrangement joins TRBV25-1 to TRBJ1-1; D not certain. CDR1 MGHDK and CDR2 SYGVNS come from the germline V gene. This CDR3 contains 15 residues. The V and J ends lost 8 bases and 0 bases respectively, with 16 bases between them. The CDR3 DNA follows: TGTGCCAGCGTGAGGGATGGACTTATGAACACTGAAGCTTTCTTT. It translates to CASVRDGLMNTEAFF.

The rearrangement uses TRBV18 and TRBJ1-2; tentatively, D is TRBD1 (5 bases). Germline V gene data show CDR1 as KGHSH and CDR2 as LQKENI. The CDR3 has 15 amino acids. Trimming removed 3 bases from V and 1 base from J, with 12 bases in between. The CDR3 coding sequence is TGTGCCAGCTCACCCCGGGACCTTATTAACTATGGCTACACCTTC. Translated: CASSPRDLINYGYTF.

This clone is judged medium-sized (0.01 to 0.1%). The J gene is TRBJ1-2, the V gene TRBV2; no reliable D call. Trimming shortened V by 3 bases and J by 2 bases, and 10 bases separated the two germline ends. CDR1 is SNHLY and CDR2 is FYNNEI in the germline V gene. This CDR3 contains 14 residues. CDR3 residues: CASSEEKGNYGYTF. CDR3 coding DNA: TGTGCCAGCAGTGAGGAAAAGGGAAACTATGGCTACACCTTC.

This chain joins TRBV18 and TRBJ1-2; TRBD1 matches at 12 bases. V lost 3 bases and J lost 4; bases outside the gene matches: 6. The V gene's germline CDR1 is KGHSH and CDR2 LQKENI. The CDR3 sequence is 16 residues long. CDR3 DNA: TGTGCCAGCTCACCTCGGGACAGGGGGCGCGGCTATGGCTACACCTTC. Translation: CASSPRDRGRGYGYTF.

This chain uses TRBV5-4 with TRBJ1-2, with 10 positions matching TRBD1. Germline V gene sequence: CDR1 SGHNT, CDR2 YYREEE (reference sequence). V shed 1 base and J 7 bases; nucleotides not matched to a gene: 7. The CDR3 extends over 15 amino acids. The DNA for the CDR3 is TGTGCCAGCAGCTTGACTAGGACAGGGGGTAGTGGCTACACCTTC. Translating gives CASSLTRTGGSGYTF. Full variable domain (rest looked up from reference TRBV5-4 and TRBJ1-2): ETGVTQSPTHLIKTRGQQVTLRCSSQSGHNTVSWYQQALGQGPQFIFQYYREEENGRGNFPPRFSGLQFPNYSSELNVNALELDDSALYLCASSLTRTGGSGYTFGSGTRLTVV.

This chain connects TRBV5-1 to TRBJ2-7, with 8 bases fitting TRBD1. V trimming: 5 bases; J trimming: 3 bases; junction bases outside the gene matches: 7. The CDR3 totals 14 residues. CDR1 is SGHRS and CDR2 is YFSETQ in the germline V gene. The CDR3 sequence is CASRPTQGVYEQYF. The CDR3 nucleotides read TGCGCCAGCAGACCGACACAGGGGGTCTACGAGCAGTACTTC.

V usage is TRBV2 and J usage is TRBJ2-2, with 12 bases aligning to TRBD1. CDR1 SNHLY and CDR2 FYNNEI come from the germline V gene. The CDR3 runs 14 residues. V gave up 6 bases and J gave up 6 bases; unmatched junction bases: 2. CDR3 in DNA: TGTGCCAGCAGGGGACAGGGGGCAGCCGGGGAGCTGTTTTTT. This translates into CASRGQGAAGELFF.

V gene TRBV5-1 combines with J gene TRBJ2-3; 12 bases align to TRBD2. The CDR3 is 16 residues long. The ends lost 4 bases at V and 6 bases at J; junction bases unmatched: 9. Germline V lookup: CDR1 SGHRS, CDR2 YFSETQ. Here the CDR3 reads CASSPNSGTSGDTQYF. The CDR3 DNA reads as TGCGCCAGCAGCCCCAATTCCGGGACTAGCGGGGATACGCAGTATTTT.

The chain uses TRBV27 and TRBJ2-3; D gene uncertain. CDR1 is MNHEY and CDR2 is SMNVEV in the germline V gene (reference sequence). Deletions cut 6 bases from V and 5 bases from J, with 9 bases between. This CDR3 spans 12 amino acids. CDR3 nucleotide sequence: TGTGCCAGCAGAAAGAACAAAGATACGCAGTATTTT. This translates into CASRKNKDTQYF.

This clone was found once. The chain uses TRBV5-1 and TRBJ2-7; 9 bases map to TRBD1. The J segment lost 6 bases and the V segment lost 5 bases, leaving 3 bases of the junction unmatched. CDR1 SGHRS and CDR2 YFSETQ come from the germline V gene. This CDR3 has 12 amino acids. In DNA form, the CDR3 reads TGCGCCAGCAGGACGGACAGGGGCGAGCAGTACTTC. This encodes CASRTDRGEQYF.

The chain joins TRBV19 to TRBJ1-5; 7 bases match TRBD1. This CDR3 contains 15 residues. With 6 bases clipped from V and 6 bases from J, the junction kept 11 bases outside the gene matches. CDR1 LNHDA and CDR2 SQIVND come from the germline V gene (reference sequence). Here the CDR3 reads CASSLTTGLIQPQHF. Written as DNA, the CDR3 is TGTGCCAGTAGCCTAACGACAGGGTTAATTCAGCCCCAGCATTTT.

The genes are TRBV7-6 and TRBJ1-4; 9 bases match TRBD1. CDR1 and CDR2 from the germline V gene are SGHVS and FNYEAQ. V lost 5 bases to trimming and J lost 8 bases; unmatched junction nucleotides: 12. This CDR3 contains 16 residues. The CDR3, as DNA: TGTGCCAGCAGCGCCAATCCGGGACAGGGATTCGAAAAACTGTTTTTT. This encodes CASSANPGQGFEKLFF. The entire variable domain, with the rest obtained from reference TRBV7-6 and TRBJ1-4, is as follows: GAGVSQSPRYKVTKRGQDVALRCDPISGHVSLYWYRQALGQGPEFLTYFNYEAQQDKSGLPNDRFSAERPEGSISTLTIQRTEQRDSAMYRCASSANPGQGFEKLFFGSGTQLSVL.

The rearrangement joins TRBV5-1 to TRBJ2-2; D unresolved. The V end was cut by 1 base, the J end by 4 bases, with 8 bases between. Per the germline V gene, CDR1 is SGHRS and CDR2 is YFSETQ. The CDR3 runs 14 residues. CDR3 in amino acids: CASSLSTTTGELFF. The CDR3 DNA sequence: TGCGCCAGCAGCTTGTCGACCACCACCGGGGAGCTGTTTTTT.

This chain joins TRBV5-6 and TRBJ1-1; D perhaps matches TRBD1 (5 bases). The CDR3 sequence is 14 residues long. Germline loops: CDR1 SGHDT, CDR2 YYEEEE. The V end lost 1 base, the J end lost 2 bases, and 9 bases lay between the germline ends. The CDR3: CASSLSGTNTEAFF. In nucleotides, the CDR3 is TGTGCCAGCAGCTTGAGCGGGACTAACACTGAAGCTTTCTTT.

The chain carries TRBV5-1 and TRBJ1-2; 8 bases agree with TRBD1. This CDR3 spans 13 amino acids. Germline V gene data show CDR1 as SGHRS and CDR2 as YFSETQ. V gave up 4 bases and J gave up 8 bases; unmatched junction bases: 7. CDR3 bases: TGCGCCAGCAGCATTTGGACAGGGAGCGGCTACACCTTC. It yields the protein CASSIWTGSGYTF.

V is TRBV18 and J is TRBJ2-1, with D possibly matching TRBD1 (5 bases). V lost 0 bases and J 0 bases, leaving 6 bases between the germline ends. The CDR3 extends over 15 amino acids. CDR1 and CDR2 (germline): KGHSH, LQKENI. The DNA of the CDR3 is TGTGCCAGCTCACCACCTGGGGCCTCCTACAATGAGCAGTTCTTC. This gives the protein CASSPPGASYNEQFF.

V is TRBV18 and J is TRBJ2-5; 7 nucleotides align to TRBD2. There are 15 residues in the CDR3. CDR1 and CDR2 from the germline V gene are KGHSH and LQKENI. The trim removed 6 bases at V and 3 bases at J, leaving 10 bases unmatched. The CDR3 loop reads CASSPFRAGEETQYF. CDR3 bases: TGTGCCAGCTCCCCATTTCGCGCGGGGGAAGAGACCCAGTACTTC.

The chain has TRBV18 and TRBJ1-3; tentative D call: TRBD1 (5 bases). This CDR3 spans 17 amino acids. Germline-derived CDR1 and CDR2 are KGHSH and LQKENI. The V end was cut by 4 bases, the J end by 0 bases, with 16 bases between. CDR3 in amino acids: CASSQVPGATSGNTIYF. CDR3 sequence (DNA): TGTGCCAGCTCACAAGTCCCCGGGGCCACCTCTGGAAACACCATATATTTT.

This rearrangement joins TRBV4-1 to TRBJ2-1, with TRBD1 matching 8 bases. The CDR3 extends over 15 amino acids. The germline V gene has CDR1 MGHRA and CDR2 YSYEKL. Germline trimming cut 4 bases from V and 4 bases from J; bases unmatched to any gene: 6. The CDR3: CASSLGQARYNEQFF. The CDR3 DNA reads TGCGCCAGCAGCCTGGGACAGGCCCGGTACAATGAGCAGTTCTTC.

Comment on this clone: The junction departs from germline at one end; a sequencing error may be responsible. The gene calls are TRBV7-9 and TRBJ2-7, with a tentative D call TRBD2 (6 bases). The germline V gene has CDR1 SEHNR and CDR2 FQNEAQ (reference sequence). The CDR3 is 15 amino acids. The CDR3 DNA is TGTGCCAGCACCTTAACAGGAGGGACCTCCTACGAGCAGTACTTC. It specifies CASTLTGGTSYEQYF.

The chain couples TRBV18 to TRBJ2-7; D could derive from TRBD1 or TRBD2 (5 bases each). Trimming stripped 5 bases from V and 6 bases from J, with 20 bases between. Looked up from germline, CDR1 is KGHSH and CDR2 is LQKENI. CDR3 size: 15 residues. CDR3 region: CASSSRDAPGSEQYF. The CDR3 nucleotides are TGTGCCAGCTCATCAAGGGACGCCCCTGGTAGCGAGCAGTACTTC.

The CDR3 nucleotides read TGTGCCAGCAGTCGACAGGGCTATAATTCACCCCTCCACTTT. Encoded protein: CASSRQGYNSPLHF. The rearrangement joins TRBV6-5 to TRBJ1-6; 7 bases are a match to TRBD1. Germline values: CDR1 MNHEY, CDR2 SVGAGI. V was pared by 5 bases and J by 3 bases, with 1 base of the junction left unmatched. The CDR3 length is 14 residues.

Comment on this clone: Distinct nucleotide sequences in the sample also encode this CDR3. The CDR3 nucleotides read TGTGCCAGCAGCGTAGCAGGGGGTGGGTCACCCCTCCACTTT. Amino acid sequence: CASSVAGGGSPLHF. This chain joins TRBV9 and TRBJ1-6, with 7 bases aligning to TRBD1. CDR1 and CDR2 from the germline V gene are SGDLS and YYNGEE. V lost 0 bases, J lost 10 bases, and 4 bases stayed unmatched. The CDR3 consists of 14 residues.

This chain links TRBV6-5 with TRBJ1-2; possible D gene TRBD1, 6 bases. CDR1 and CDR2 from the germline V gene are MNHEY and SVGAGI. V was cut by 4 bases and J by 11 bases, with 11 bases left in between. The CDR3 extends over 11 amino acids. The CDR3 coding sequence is TGTGCCAGCAGTTCGGGACAATTTTACACCTTC. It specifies CASSSGQFYTF.